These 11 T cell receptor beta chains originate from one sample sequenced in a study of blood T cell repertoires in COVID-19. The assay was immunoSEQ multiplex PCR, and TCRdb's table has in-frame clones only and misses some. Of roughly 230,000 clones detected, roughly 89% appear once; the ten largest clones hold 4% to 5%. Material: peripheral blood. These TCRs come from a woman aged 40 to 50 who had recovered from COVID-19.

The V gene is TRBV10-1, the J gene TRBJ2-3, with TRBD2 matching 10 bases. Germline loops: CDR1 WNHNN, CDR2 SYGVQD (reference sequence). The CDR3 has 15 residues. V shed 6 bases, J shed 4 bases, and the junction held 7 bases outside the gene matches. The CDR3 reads CASSLTSGVSDTQYF. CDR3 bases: TGCGCCAGCAGCCTTACTAGCGGGGTTTCAGATACGCAGTATTTT.

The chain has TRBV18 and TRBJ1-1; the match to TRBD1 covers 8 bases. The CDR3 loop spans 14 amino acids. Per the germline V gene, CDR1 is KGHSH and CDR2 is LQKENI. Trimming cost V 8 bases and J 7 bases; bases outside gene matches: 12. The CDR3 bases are TGTGCCAGCCTACCGGGGACAGGTCGATTTGAAGCTTTCTTT. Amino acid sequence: CASLPGTGRFEAFF.

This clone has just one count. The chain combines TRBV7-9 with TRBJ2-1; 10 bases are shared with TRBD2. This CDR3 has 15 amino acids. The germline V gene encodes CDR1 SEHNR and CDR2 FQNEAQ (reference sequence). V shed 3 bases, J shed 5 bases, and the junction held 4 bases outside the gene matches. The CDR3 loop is CASSFLAGAHNEQFF. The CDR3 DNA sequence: TGTGCCAGCAGCTTCCTAGCGGGAGCGCACAATGAGCAGTTCTTC.

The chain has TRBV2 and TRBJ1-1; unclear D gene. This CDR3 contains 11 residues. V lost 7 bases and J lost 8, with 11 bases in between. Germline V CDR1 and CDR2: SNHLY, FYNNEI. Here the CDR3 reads CASMIGQEAFF. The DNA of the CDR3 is TGTGCCAGCATGATTGGCCAGGAAGCTTTCTTT.

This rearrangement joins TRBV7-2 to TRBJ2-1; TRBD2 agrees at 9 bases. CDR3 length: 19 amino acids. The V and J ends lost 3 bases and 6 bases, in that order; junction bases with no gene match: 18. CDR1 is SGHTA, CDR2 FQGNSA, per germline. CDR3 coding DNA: TGTGCCAGCAGCTTCCGACGACCAAACCTACTAGCGGGCCTCAATGAGCAGTTCTTC. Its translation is CASSFRRPNLLAGLNEQFF.

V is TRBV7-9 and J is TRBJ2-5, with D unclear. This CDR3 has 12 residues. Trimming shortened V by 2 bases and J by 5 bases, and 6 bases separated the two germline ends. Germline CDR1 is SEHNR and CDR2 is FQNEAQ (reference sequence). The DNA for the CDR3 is TGTGCCAGCAGCTTATTATCCGAGACCCAGTACTTC. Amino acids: CASSLLSETQYF.

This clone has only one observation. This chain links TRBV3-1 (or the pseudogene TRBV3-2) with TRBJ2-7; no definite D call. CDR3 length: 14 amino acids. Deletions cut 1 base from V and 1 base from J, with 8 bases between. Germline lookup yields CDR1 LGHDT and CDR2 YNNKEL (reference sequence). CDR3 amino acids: CASSQGFGSYEQYV. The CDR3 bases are TGTGCCAGCAGCCAAGGGTTCGGGTCCTACGAGCAGTACGTC.

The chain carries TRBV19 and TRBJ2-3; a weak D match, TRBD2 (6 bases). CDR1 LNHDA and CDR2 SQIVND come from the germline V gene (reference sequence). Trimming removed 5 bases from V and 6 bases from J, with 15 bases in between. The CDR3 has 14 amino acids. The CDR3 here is CASSVHHSGDTQYF. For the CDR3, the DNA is TGTGCCAGTAGTGTCCACCACAGCGGGGATACGCAGTATTTT.

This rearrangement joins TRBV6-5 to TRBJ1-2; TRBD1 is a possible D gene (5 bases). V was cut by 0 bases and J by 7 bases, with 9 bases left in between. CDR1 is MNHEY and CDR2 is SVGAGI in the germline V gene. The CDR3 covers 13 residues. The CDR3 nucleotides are TGTGCCAGCAGTTACTCTGGGGGGGTTGGCTACACCTTC. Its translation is CASSYSGGVGYTF.

The CDR3, as DNA: TGCGCCAGCAGCCACGGGATCCTCAATCAGCCCCAGCATTTT. Translating it yields CASSHGILNQPQHF. The rearrangement uses TRBV4-1 and TRBJ1-5, with D uncertain. CDR1 MGHRA and CDR2 YSYEKL come from the germline V gene. This CDR3 has 14 residues. Trimming removed 3 bases at V and 3 bases at J, with 9 bases between.

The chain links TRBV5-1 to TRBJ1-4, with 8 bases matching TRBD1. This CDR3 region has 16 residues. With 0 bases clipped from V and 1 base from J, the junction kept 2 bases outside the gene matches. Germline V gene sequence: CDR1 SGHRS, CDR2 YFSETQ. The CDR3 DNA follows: TGCGCCAGCAGCTTGGGGACAGGGCTAACTAATGAAAAACTGTTTTTT. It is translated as CASSLGTGLTNEKLFF. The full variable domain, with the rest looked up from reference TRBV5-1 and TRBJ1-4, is KAGVTQTPRYLIKTRGQQVTLSCSPISGHRSVSWYQQTPGQGLQFLFEYFSETQRNKGNFPGRFSGRQFSNSRSEMNVSTLELGDSALYLCASSLGTGLTNEKLFFGSGTQLSVL.